This passage covers 26 T cell receptor beta chains from one sample sequenced in a study of CD8 T cells in ankylosing spondylitis. TCRdb reanalysed the 5' RACE reads using MiXCR and keeps one entry per CDR3 protein. The data contain about 300,000 distinct CDR3 sequences, around 21% of them seen just once; the ten biggest clones take up 3.5%. Input material: blood, either unsorted or a sorted T cell fraction (not recorded which). These receptors were obtained from a female donor with ankylosing spondylitis or in good health (not recorded which).

This clonotype has only a few counts. The V and J genes are TRBV5-1 and TRBJ2-1, with TRBD1 matching 11 bases. This CDR3 is 17 amino acids long. V lost 5 bases to trimming and J lost 10 bases; unmatched junction nucleotides: 17. Germline V gives CDR1 SGHRS, CDR2 YFSETQ. CDR3 sequence reads: CASRQRPGTGGPGEQFF. The DNA of the CDR3 is TGCGCCAGCAGGCAAAGACCCGGGACAGGGGGTCCGGGCGAGCAGTTCTTC.

Ten or more counts support this clonotype. One end of the junction does not line up with germline, which may come from a read error. The gene calls are TRBV5-1 and TRBJ2-3; D ambiguous. In germline, CDR1 is SGHRS, CDR2 YFSETQ. The length of the CDR3 is 14 residues. In DNA, the CDR3 is TGCGCCAGCAGTTTGGCTCAAAGCACAGATACGCAGTATTTT. Residues: CASSLAQSTDTQYF. Together with reference TRBV5-1 and TRBJ2-3, the CDR3 gives the full variable domain: KAGVTQTPRYLIKTRGQQVTLSCSPISGHRSVSWYQQTPGQGLQFLFEYFSETQRNKGNFPGRFSGRQFSNSRSEMNVSTLELGDSALYLCASSLAQSTDTQYFGPGTRLTVL.

This clonotype was seen only once. This chain connects TRBV7-2 to TRBJ2-7, with D unclear. Trimming took off 5 bases at V and 7 bases at J, with 21 bases between the two ends. Germline lookup yields CDR1 SGHTA and CDR2 FQGNSA. The CDR3 spans 15 residues. The CDR3 coding sequence is TGTGCCAGCAGCACAGTATCGGACGGTGTTTCTGAGCAGTACTTC. Protein sequence: CASSTVSDGVSEQYF.

This chain uses TRBV7-9 with TRBJ2-1, with 7 bases that match TRBD1. CDR1 SEHNR and CDR2 FQNEAQ come from the germline V gene (reference sequence). Trimming removed 2 bases from V and 7 bases from J; junction bases left unmatched: 8. The length of the CDR3 is 15 residues. DNA of the CDR3: TGTGCCAGCAGCTTAAGGGGGCGTAGCCATAATGAGCAGTTCTTC. This gives the protein CASSLRGRSHNEQFF.

As concerns this clonotype: A much larger clone lies one base from this, so it may be a read error. The chain has TRBV5-1 and TRBJ1-1; possibly TRBD1 for D (5 bases). The ends were cut back, 0 bases at V and 3 bases at J, with 6 bases in the middle. The CDR3 covers 13 residues. CDR1 and CDR2 from the germline V gene are SGHRS and YFSETQ. Here the CDR3 DNA reads TGCGCCAGCAGCTTGGGACAGCACACTGAAGCTTTCTTT. This encodes CASSLGQHTEAFF.

This clonotype showed up just a few times. This rearrangement joins TRBV10-1 to TRBJ1-5; 9 bases line up with TRBD1. The CDR3 is made up of 16 amino acids. V was pared by 4 bases and J by 4 bases, with 8 bases of the junction left unmatched. Germline-derived CDR1 and CDR2 are WNHNN and SYGVQD (reference sequence). CDR3 bases: TGCGCCAGCAGTGCGGGACAGGGAAAAGGTAATCAGCCCCAGCATTTT. It yields the protein CASSAGQGKGNQPQHF.

This clonotype was counted many times. The junction does not match germline at one end; this may be a read error. This rearrangement joins TRBV5-1 to TRBJ1-1; D remains ambiguous. This CDR3 spans 12 amino acids. Germline V gene sequence: CDR1 SGHRS, CDR2 YFSETQ. The CDR3 region has the DNA TGTGCCAGCAGTTTAGAGGGAACTGAAGCTTTCTTT. It specifies CASSLEGTEAFF.

This chain links TRBV7-2 with TRBJ1-6; D is uncertain. Germline V gives CDR1 SGHTA, CDR2 FQGNSA. Between the trimmed V and J ends, which lost 7 bases and 9 bases, there was a span of 10 bases. This CDR3 has 12 residues. CDR3 loop: CASTFGGSPLHF. The CDR3 coding sequence is TGTGCCAGCACCTTCGGAGGTTCACCCCTCCACTTT.

This chain connects TRBV20-1 to TRBJ2-1; TRBD2 is a possible D gene (5 bases). V lost 1 base and J lost 2, with 9 bases in between. The CDR3 is 14 residues long. From germline, CDR1 is DFQATT and CDR2 SNEGSKA (reference sequence). CDR3 in DNA: TGCAGTGCTAGAGGGCGGGTACCCTACAATGAGCAGTTCTTC. Protein sequence: CSARGRVPYNEQFF.

This clonotype has only a few counts. The chain joins TRBV6-1 to TRBJ1-1; D is perhaps TRBD1 (6 bases). The CDR3 extends over 13 amino acids. Per the germline V gene, CDR1 is MNHNS and CDR2 is SASEGT. Between the trimmed V and J ends, which lost 7 bases and 4 bases, there was a span of 13 bases. The DNA of the CDR3 is TGTGCCAGCACTAGGGGGGGAGGCACTGAAGCTTTCTTT. This encodes CASTRGGGTEAFF.

This chain uses TRBV20-1 with TRBJ1-3; D is unclear. The germline gives CDR1 DFQATT, CDR2 SNEGSKA (reference sequence). V lost 6 bases and J lost 0, with 9 bases in between. The CDR3 loop spans 13 amino acids. In DNA, the CDR3 is TGCAGTGCCATATTTTTCTCTGGAAACACCATATATTTT. Translation: CSAIFFSGNTIYF.

This clonotype was recorded at least ten times. This chain uses TRBV5-5 with TRBJ1-1; D not resolved. Deletions cut 1 base from V and 5 bases from J, with 3 bases between. Germline CDR1 is SGHKS and CDR2 is YYEKEE (reference sequence). The CDR3 spans 11 residues. The CDR3 bases are TGTGCCAGCAGCTTGAGGACTGAAGCTTTCTTT. It specifies CASSLRTEAFF.

This clonotype showed up just a few times. The chain joins TRBV20-1 to TRBJ2-7; weak D call: TRBD2 (6 bases). The CDR3 is made up of 13 amino acids. The V end was cut by 3 bases, the J end by 2 bases, with 11 bases between. Germline CDR1 and CDR2: DFQATT and SNEGSKA (reference sequence). CDR3 amino acids: CSARAAGTYEQYF. The CDR3, as DNA: TGCAGTGCTAGGGCAGCGGGTACCTACGAGCAGTACTTC.

The table lists this clonotype with a few counts. The chain couples TRBV6-5 to TRBJ2-1, with D maybe TRBD2 (5 bases). The ends were cut back, 0 bases at V and 3 bases at J, with 15 bases in the middle. The CDR3 extends over 17 amino acids. Looked up from germline, CDR1 is MNHEY and CDR2 is SVGAGI. CDR3 nucleotides: TGTGCCAGCAGTTACTCGATGGCGGGCGGAGTCTACAATGAGCAGTTCTTC. This gives the protein CASSYSMAGGVYNEQFF.

V gene TRBV15 combines with J gene TRBJ2-2; D ambiguous. V lost 5 bases and J 1 base, leaving 8 bases between the germline ends. This CDR3 has 14 residues. The germline CDR1 and CDR2 sequences are LNHNV and YYDKDF (reference sequence). Written as DNA, the CDR3 is TGTGCCACCAGCGGGTACAGGAACACCGGGGAGCTGTTTTTT. Translated: CATSGYRNTGELFF.

The table lists this clonotype with a few counts. The rearrangement joins TRBV7-2 to TRBJ2-1, with a tentative D call TRBD2 (5 bases). The CDR3 is made up of 17 amino acids. From germline, CDR1 is SGHTA and CDR2 FQGNSA. Trimming pared 7 bases from V and 5 bases from J, leaving 24 bases between. The CDR3 loop is CASTARVGIDLHNEQFF. In DNA, the CDR3 is TGTGCCAGCACGGCGAGGGTTGGTATCGACCTTCACAATGAGCAGTTCTTC.

The chain combines TRBV7-9 with TRBJ2-3; no reliable D call. The CDR3 is 12 amino acids. Germline assignment: CDR1 SEHNR and CDR2 FQNEAQ (reference sequence). The germline V and J ends were trimmed by 3 bases and 6 bases, with 7 bases remaining between them. DNA of the CDR3: TGTGCCAGCAGCTTGACTCCCGATACGCAGTATTTT. Protein sequence: CASSLTPDTQYF.

V gene TRBV10-3 combines with J gene TRBJ1-2; 7 bases are shared with TRBD1. The CDR3 length is 16 residues. Germline CDR1 and CDR2: ENHRY and SYGVKD. Trimming took 8 bases from V and 8 from J; bases not matched to a gene: 20. CDR3 sequence: CAIFPGLDRQGGGYTF. The DNA of the CDR3 is TGTGCCATCTTCCCAGGCCTGGACAGGCAGGGCGGGGGCTACACCTTC.

The V call is TRBV12-5, the J call TRBJ2-5; D remains ambiguous. Trimming stripped 1 base from V and 0 bases from J, with 6 bases between. The CDR3 consists of 14 residues. Germline V gene lookup returns CDR1 LGHNT and CDR2 FRNRAP. Here the CDR3 reads CASGLEPYQETQYF. The CDR3, as DNA: TGTGCTAGTGGTTTGGAGCCTTACCAAGAGACCCAGTACTTC. Full variable domain (rest looked up from reference TRBV12-5 and TRBJ2-5): DARVTQTPRHKVTEMGQEVTMRCQPILGHNTVFWYRQTMMQGLELLAYFRNRAPLDDSGMPKDRFSAEMPDATLATLKIQPSEPRDSAVYFCASGLEPYQETQYFGPGTRLLVL.

This clonotype was detected ten times or more. V usage is TRBV6-2 or TRBV6-3 and J usage is TRBJ2-2; D is unclear. This CDR3 contains 12 residues. Germline V CDR1 and CDR2: MNHEY, SVGEGT. Trimming took off 2 bases at V and 5 bases at J, with 3 bases between the two ends. The CDR3 region is CASSYGTGELFF. CDR3 DNA sequence: TGTGCCAGCAGTTACGGGACCGGGGAGCTGTTTTTT.

The chain is built from TRBV12-3 or TRBV12-4 and TRBJ1-5; a possible D gene is TRBD1 (5 bases). The CDR3 sequence is 14 residues long. Deletions cut 3 bases from V and 3 bases from J, with 9 bases between. CDR3: CASSLGDVNQPQHF. In DNA form, the CDR3 reads TGTGCCAGCAGTTTGGGGGACGTCAATCAGCCCCAGCATTTT.

This clonotype was seen more than once but under ten times. Germline and junction disagree at one end, which may indicate a read error. The chain couples TRBV12-3 or TRBV12-4 to TRBJ2-1; 15 bases match TRBD2. CDR3 length: 19 amino acids. The CDR3 sequence is CAISWGTSGRLSSYNEQFF. CDR3 bases: TGTGCCATCAGTTGGGGGACTAGCGGGAGGCTAAGCTCCTACAATGAGCAGTTCTTC.

This clonotype was detected a few times. J is TRBJ1-3 and V is TRBV12-3 or TRBV12-4; D is unclear. Trimming left V 5 bases short and J 3 bases short, with 14 bases between. The CDR3 sequence is 15 residues long. CDR3 DNA: TGTGCCAGCAGTCTTGACCAGACCCGTGGAAACACCATATATTTT. Its protein product is CASSLDQTRGNTIYF.

The rearrangement uses TRBV12-3 or TRBV12-4 and TRBJ2-3; 12 nucleotides line up with TRBD2. This CDR3 contains 16 residues. V shed 4 bases, J shed 5 bases, and the junction held 7 bases outside the gene matches. The DNA of the CDR3 is TGTGCCAGCAGTTCCTCTAGCGGGAGGGCGGGAGATACGCAGTATTTT. Protein product: CASSSSSGRAGDTQYF.

This clonotype turned up a few times. Written as DNA, the CDR3 is TGCAGTGCTAGGGGGGACAGGGAGGAGAAACTGTTTTTT. It yields the protein CSARGDREEKLFF. V is TRBV20-1 and J is TRBJ1-4, with TRBD1 identical over 9 bases. The germline V gene encodes CDR1 DFQATT and CDR2 SNEGSKA (reference sequence). The J segment lost 11 bases and the V segment lost 3 bases, leaving 7 bases of the junction unmatched. This CDR3 is built from 13 residues.

This clonotype was counted many times. The chain uses TRBV20-1 and TRBJ2-1, with D perhaps TRBD2 (5 bases). V was clipped by 2 bases and J by 6 bases, with 8 bases between them. The CDR3 sequence is 12 residues long. Looked up from germline, CDR1 is DFQATT and CDR2 is SNEGSKA (reference sequence). The CDR3 DNA sequence: TGCAGTGCTAGACGGACTTCCAATGAGCAGTTCTTC. Protein sequence: CSARRTSNEQFF.